This T cell receptor beta chain was profiled in a study of control samples from healthy donors and cancer patients. Germline assignment: CDR1 MNHEY and CDR2 SMNVEV (reference sequence). Unmatched junction bases numbered 7, after V lost 4 bases and J lost 5 bases. The CDR3 length is 14 residues. The count of this clone is one. The assay was immunoSEQ multiplex PCR, and TCRdb's table has in-frame clones only and misses some. The repertoire holds about 45,000 clones, 70% seen once, with approximately 17% in the top ten. The clonotype was recovered from a male donor with melanoma. Sequencing was carried out using formalin-fixed, paraffin-embedded tissue. The V and J genes are TRBV27 and TRBJ2-7; TRBD2 aligns across 8 bases. CDR3 sequence (DNA): TGTGCCAGCAGTTCCCGGACTAGCTACCACGAGCAGTACTTC. Protein: CASSSRTSYHEQYF.